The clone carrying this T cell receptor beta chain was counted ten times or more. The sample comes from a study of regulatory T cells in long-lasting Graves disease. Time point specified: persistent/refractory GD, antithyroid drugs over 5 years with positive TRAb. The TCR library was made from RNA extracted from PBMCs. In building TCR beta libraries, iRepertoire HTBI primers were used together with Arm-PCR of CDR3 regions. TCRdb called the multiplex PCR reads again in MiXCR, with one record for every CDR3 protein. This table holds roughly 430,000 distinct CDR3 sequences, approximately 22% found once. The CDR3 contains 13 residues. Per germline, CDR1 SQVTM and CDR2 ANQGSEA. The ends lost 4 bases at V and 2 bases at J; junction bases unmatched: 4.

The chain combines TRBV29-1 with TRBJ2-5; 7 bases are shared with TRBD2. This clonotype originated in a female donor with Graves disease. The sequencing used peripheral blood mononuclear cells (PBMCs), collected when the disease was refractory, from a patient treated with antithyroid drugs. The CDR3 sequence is CSVAWRGQETQYF. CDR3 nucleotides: TGCAGCGTTGCATGGCGGGGGCAAGAGACCCAGTACTTC.